This is a list of T cell receptor beta chains from one sample in a study of T cells expressing NK-cell markers. TCRdb reanalyzed the 5' RACE reads, giving one entry per CDR3 protein sequence and no DNA. The sample has a few hundred thousand distinct CDR3 sequences. The sequenced material came from blood T cells: a sorted CD56 or NKG2C T cell subset, CD4+ or CD8+ T cells, or bulk PBMC T cells (not recorded which). The source is a man younger than 30 in good health. Each CDR3 is given with its conserved first and last residue. Each record gives: CDR3 length, J gene, V gene, CDR3 protein.

14 | TRBJ2-3 | TRBV10-3 | CALSSSAVTDTQYF
12 | TRBJ2-5 | TRBV29-1 | CSGRDYRETQYF
14 | TRBJ2-1 | TRBV18 | CASSPNYPYNEQFF
16 | TRBJ2-5 | TRBV27 | CASSPTRTSGKETQYF
14 | TRBJ2-7 | TRBV29-1 | CSVASRTGVGEQYF
15 | TRBJ2-5 | TRBV15 | CATSRRGLAEETQYF
14 | TRBJ2-7 | TRBV28 | CASTLGHKAGEQYF
15 | TRBJ2-6 | TRBV9 | CASSVKGAGANVLTF
15 | TRBJ2-6 | TRBV14 | CASSRTGHGANVLTF
14 | TRBJ2-3 | TRBV3-1 | CASSHLAGADTQYF
12 | TRBJ2-1 | TRBV12-3/TRBV12-4 | CASSGGSNEQFF
14 | TRBJ1-5 | TRBV3-1 | CASSQGTGYQPQHF
12 | TRBJ2-1 | TRBV20-1 | CSDSRQDPKQFF
13 | TRBJ1-1 | TRBV7-9 | CASSSDTQGRAFF
12 | TRBJ2-2 | TRBV27 | CASSFRTGELFF
14 | TRBJ1-6 | TRBV2 | CASTEDPGGSPLHF
14 | TRBJ2-3 | TRBV7-2 | CASSLRLETDTQYF
13 | TRBJ1-5 | TRBV20-1 | CSARRGVGQPQHF
15 | TRBJ2-2 | TRBV20-1 | CSAYLAGAFTGELFF
14 | TRBJ2-7 | TRBV12-3/TRBV12-4 | CASSPVRQVYEQYF
14 | TRBJ1-4 | TRBV18 | CASSRKTTNEKLFF
15 | TRBJ2-3 | TRBV10-3 | CAISGGSGIGDTQYF
14 | TRBJ1-2 | TRBV4-2 | CASSQDDGLGGYTF
14 | TRBJ2-2 | TRBV19 | CASIRSWGTGELFF
14 | TRBJ1-1 | TRBV12-3/TRBV12-4 | CASSRTGGNTEAFF
13 | TRBJ2-7 | TRBV9 | CASSVWEGGEQYF
14 | TRBJ2-2 | TRBV7-2 | CASSLPPNTGELFF
15 | TRBJ2-3 | TRBV14 | CASSRLGPATDTQYF
17 | TRBJ2-2 | TRBV28 | CASSLGRQGRNTGELFF
18 | TRBJ2-7 | TRBV4-3 | CASSQDRRGTGGSYEQYF
13 | TRBJ2-7 | TRBV30 | CAWSLPVVDEQYF
18 | TRBJ2-3 | TRBV2 | CASWDIEGGQATINTQYF
17 | TRBJ1-2 | TRBV6-5 | CASSLARAQGTRYGYTF
14 | TRBJ1-1 | TRBV6-4 | CASRLETGTGKAFF
15 | TRBJ2-1 | TRBV20-1 | CSAREKGQGYNEQFF
14 | TRBJ2-1 | TRBV20-1 | CSAGLAAPYNEQFF
15 | TRBJ1-2 | TRBV20-1 | CSARDNSGQHYGYTF
15 | TRBJ2-7 | TRBV5-1 | CASSRSGGSGYEQYF
13 | TRBJ2-1 | TRBV10-1 | CASSLHDGNEQFF
14 | TRBJ2-1 | TRBV12-3/TRBV12-4 | CASSSGTWTNEQFF
15 | TRBJ1-2 | TRBV7-2 | CASSLVRGPDYGYTF
14 | TRBJ2-4 | TRBV20-1 | CSARKREKGDIQYF
11 | TRBJ1-4 | TRBV12-3/TRBV12-4 | CASSSNEKLFF
14 | TRBJ1-5 | TRBV25-1 | CASSRQGIVEPQHF
17 | TRBJ2-2 | TRBV18 | CASSPRGADPYTGELFF
16 | TRBJ2-3 | TRBV5-5 | CASARRAGAGTDTQYF
13 | TRBJ2-1 | TRBV7-2 | CASRLIGEGEQFF
11 | TRBJ2-5 | TRBV11-2 | CASRIDWTQYF
13 | TRBJ2-1 | TRBV20-1 | CSPYGDGKGEQFF
13 | TRBJ1-5 | TRBV6-6 | CASSQTDNQPQHF
14 | TRBJ1-1 | TRBV10-3 | CASSSGVENTEAFF
15 | TRBJ2-7 | TRBV6-1 | CASRGPGSSSYEQYF
14 | TRBJ1-2 | TRBV2 | CASSEGPGNYGYTF
14 | TRBJ1-1 | TRBV12-3/TRBV12-4 | CASSLVRSNTEAFF